The clone carrying this TCR beta chain was recorded a few times. No antigen is known for it. In TCRdb, the reads were re-called with MiXCR into one record per CDR3 protein. The sample shows over 250,000 distinct CDR3 sequences, approximately 22% of them seen only once. This sample was included in a study of T cell repertoires in cytomegalovirus infection. Across the study: Public TCR beta signature analysis indicated the presence of both CMV infection and matching HLA type.

Study results and caveats: HLA-C-restricted CMV-specific TCR beta clonotypes prevailed in the ex vivo response.

The sample in question was cultured PBMCs, obtained from culture after CMV antigen stimulation. The sequence came from a human donor in good health (CMV status not recorded). Some clones in this sample may be carry-over from other donors' samples.

The CDR3 region has the DNA TGTGCCAGCCTCGCAATAGCGGGGCCAAGCTCCTACAATGAGCAGTTCTTC. Residues: CASLAIAGPSSYNEQFF. This chain joins TRBV6-2 or TRBV6-3 and TRBJ2-1; TRBD2 matches at 8 bases. V shed 8 bases, J shed 0 bases, and the junction held 12 bases outside the gene matches. Germline CDR1 reads MNHEY; CDR2 reads SVGEGT. The length of the CDR3 is 17 residues.